This T cell receptor (beta chain) was identified during a study of CXCR3-negative and CXCR3-positive naive CD8 T cells (dated by TCRdb to between 2019 and 2020). Regarding the complete study: In total, some 140 million TRB reads were obtained, which works out to roughly 1.5 +/- 0.3 million reads per library. Diversity and physicochemical repertoire analyses covered about a dozen donors pooled from two independent experiments. Naive subsets from five or six donors and memory cells from 3 donors were included in the TRBV-TRBJ cluster analysis.

For every CD8+ T cell subset, under 350,000 cells were flow-sorted straight into RLT lysis buffer, and each subset was sorted in triplicate. Naive CD8+ T cells were defined stringently as CD45RO-CCR7+CD27+CD95- to exclude memory contaminants. Peripheral blood mononuclear cells were isolated from buffy coats by standard density gradient centrifugation. Naive CXCR3-negative and CXCR3-positive CD8+ T cells were flow-sorted on a FACSAria III. Total RNA was extracted from sorted cells with an RNeasy Mini Kit. Spanning cysteine to phenylalanine, the CDR3 consists of 14 amino acids. The protein alone is recorded here. The germline V gene (reference sequence) supplies CDR1 MNHEY and CDR2 SMNVEV. The research as a whole found: Freshly isolated PBMCs were used for most assays because CXCR3 expression partially decreased after cryopreservation. TRBV-TRBJ usage was similar between naive CXCR3-negative and CXCR3-positive cells from the same donor, while memory cells showed distinct patterns. Because surface CD5, which is linked to self-reactivity in mice, was comparable between the naive subsets, TCR interaction strength was also inferred from the physicochemical properties of TRB CDR3s. Compared with CXCR3-negative naive cells, CXCR3-positive naive cells had TRB CDR3s with higher hydrophobicity (lower Kidera factor 4), lower energy, and higher strength and volume indices. Comparably high repertoire diversity was found in both naive subsets, whereas much lower repertoire diversity was found in memory CD8+ T cells.

TCRdb shows the sequencer as NextSeq 550. The Human TCR Profiling Kit (MiLaboratory) was used to make UMI-labeled 5' RACE TRB cDNA libraries. The full amount of extracted RNA was used for cDNA synthesis, and the full amount of resulting cDNA was used for PCR amplification. Libraries were prepared in parallel with an identical number of PCR cycles. Turning to the authors' computational methods: With a requirement of at least two reads per UMI, MIGEC and MiXCR extracted about 50,000 +/- 10,000 unique UMI-labeled TRB cDNA molecules per library. On average, around 40,000 +/- 10,000 functional in-frame TRB CDR3 nucleotide clonotypes lacking stop codons were found per library. After downsampling to 5000 UMI-labeled TRB molecules per sample, diversity metrics such as normalized Shannon-Wiener and Chao1 were calculated in VDJtools. For the central five CDR3 residues, VDJtools calculated physicochemical properties weighted by clonotype size, namely interaction energy, strength, volume and Kidera factor 4. One entry per CDR3 protein sequence results from the TCRdb reprocessing of the reads, with DNA left out. The V and J calls were not made by the authors but by TCRdb's processing. The sample table holds approximately 100,000 distinct CDR3 sequences. In total, the top ten clones hold over 1.5% of the sample.

Of note for this clonotype: It has no known antigen specificity.

The V and J genes are TRBV27 and TRBJ2-5; TCRdb's D gene call, TRBD2, goes unchecked for lack of DNA. The sequenced material came from naive CXCR3- CD8+ T cells from blood. Read against the paper, the sample's cell subset or site label means: CD45RO-CCR7+CD27+CD95- naive CD8+ T cells lacking CXCR3 (TNR3-). The receptor was derived from a human donor in good health. Some clones in this sample may be carry-over from other donors' samples. The CDR3 is CASSLLAGAETQYF.